This T cell receptor beta chain was recorded in a study of breast tumors, draining lymph nodes, adjacent tissues (dated by TCRdb to the mid-2010s). Regarding the study in general: The study compared TCR beta repertoires across tumor, adjacent nontumor tissue and axillary lymph nodes from breast cancer patients. The study was designed to assess the relationships and possible T-cell exchange between tumor, surrounding tissue and draining lymph node repertoires in human breast cancer.

This clonotype was found a few times. Its antigen is not yet known. One base away there is no much larger clone; base qualities are not given. Lymph node samples came from the axillary draining lymph nodes of breast cancer patients. The paper as a whole reports these results and caveats: The conclusion that tumor T cells originate in lymph nodes was presented as consistent with a hypothesis rather than as directly demonstrated. The similarity between tumor and nontumor tissue repertoires was significantly greater in luminal-like breast cancer than in basal-like breast cancer. Tumor T-cell repertoires showed less diversity than lymph node repertoires and more diversity than nontumor tissue repertoires, and tumor T-cell repertoires showed preferential V and J gene usage. The data were judged consistent with most tumor T cells deriving from the lymph node and then expanding within tumor tissue.

V is pruned by 7 bases and J by 7 bases, leaving 5 bases of the junction without a gene match. CDR1 and CDR2 are read off the germline V gene as MNHNS and SASEGT. The CDR3 runs 13 residues from the cysteine to the phenylalanine. The entry retains the CDR3 DNA only, 39 bases that are in frame from base 1. The run used an Illumina HiSeq 2000. Multiplex PCR amplification was used to generate the TCR beta chain libraries. The amplified TCR beta chain products were analyzed by high-throughput sequencing. Starting from the raw public reads, TCRdb applied fastp trimming at Q25, assembled clones with MiXCR and retained in-frame beta chains. Identical CDR3 protein sequences are pooled into one entry, listed with their most common genes and DNA. The table for this sample lists around 130,000 distinct CDR3 sequences; 30% to 35% of them were counted only once. The ten largest make up under 2.5% of the sample.

The specimen was axillary lymph node tissue. The sequence joins TRBV6-1 to TRBJ1-5, with TRBD1 identical over 9 junction bases. This sequence originates from a female donor with breast cancer. Some clones in this sample may be carry-over from other donors' samples. CDR3 sequence: CASTDTGGQPQHF. The DNA sequence is TGTGCCAGCACCGATACAGGGGGCCAGCCCCAGCATTTT.